A selection of T cell receptor beta chains follows, all from one sample in a study of a mutant IDH1 vaccine in newly diagnosed glioma. Assay: immunoSEQ multiplex PCR; the TCRdb copy retains only in-frame clones and omits some. There are about 43,000 clones in the sample; roughly 83% occur only once, and about 2.2% lies in the top ten. Their antigens remain unidentified. The specimen comprised PBMCs, sampled from a glioma patient whose treatment included an IDH1 peptide vaccine. These receptors came from a young woman with glioma. Some clones in this sample may be carry-over from other donors' samples. Each CDR3 is given with its conserved first and last residue. A D gene is named only where the DNA matches it firmly. Rows may omit the clone size; those that give it use once, few, many or a size class.

length	size	D	J	V	DNA	CDR3
13	medium-sized	TRBD1	TRBJ1-2	TRBV15	TGTGCCACCAGCAGAGGACAGGGGTTGAGCTACACCTTC	CATSRGQGLSYTF
19	NA	NA	TRBJ2-7	TRBV2	TGTGCCAGCTGGGGAAGCTCCCAATCGACGGGGGAGCTTCACTACGAGCAGTACTTC	CASWGSSQSTGELHYEQYF
15	NA	TRBD2	TRBJ2-7	TRBV5-6	TGTGCCAGCAGCCCCTTATCGTCTAGCGGGGACGAGCAGTACTTC	CASSPLSSSGDEQYF
14	NA	NA	TRBJ2-7	TRBV11-3	TGTGCCAGCAGCTTATTCGACATCTCCTACGAGCAGTACTTC	CASSLFDISYEQYF
14	NA	NA	TRBJ1-5	TRBV11-1	TGTGCCAGCAGCCCGGACAACAGCAATCAGCCCCAGCATTTT	CASSPDNSNQPQHF
14	NA	NA	TRBJ1-2	TRBV29-1	TGCAGCGTGGCGGGCAGGGCGGAGGACTATGGCTACACCTTC	CSVAGRAEDYGYTF
15	NA	TRBD1	TRBJ1-5	TRBV9	TGTGCCAGCAGCCAGGGGGACAGAACCAATCAGCCCCAGCATTTT	CASSQGDRTNQPQHF
15	NA	TRBD1	TRBJ2-7	TRBV5-1	TGCGCCAGCAGCTTAACCGGGACAGGGGCCTTCGAGCAGTACTTC	CASSLTGTGAFEQYF
15	NA	TRBD1	TRBJ2-3	TRBV7-9	TGTGCCAGCCTCCACCGGGACAGGGAGACAGATACGCAGTATTTT	CASLHRDRETDTQYF
14	NA	NA	TRBJ2-2	TRBV5-1	TGCGCCAGCAGCCTCCGAGGGGCCGCCGGGGAGCTGTTTTTT	CASSLRGAAGELFF
17	NA	TRBD1	TRBJ2-1	TRBV19	TGTGCCAGTAGCACTTCCTCTTCAGGGGGCTCCTACAATGAGCAGTTCTTC	CASSTSSSGGSYNEQFF
15	NA	NA	TRBJ1-1	TRBV7-9	TGTGCCAGCAGCTTAGCTTTTGGCCTGAACACTGAAGCTTTCTTT	CASSLAFGLNTEAFF
15	NA	NA	TRBJ1-3	TRBV11-3	TGTGCCAGCAGCGGACAGCCGAGCTCTGGAAACACCATATATTTT	CASSGQPSSGNTIYF
13	NA	NA	TRBJ1-1	TRBV18	TGTGCCAGCTCGCCTTCGGGGTACACTGAAGCTTTCTTT	CASSPSGYTEAFF
14	once	TRBD1	TRBJ2-7	TRBV9	TGTGCCAGCAGCGTAGCTCCAGGGGGCTCCGAGCAGTACTTC	CASSVAPGGSEQYF
13	NA	NA	TRBJ1-1	TRBV9	TGTGCCAGCAGCTTTGGAGGGGACACTGAAGCTTTCTTT	CASSFGGDTEAFF
13	NA	TRBD2	TRBJ2-2	TRBV4-2	TGTGCCAGCAGCGGCGGGGGGGCCGGGGAGCTGTTTTTT	CASSGGGAGELFF
14	NA	NA	TRBJ2-1	TRBV19	TGTGCCAGTACCAGCAGGGGTTTCTACAATGAGCAGTTCTTC	CASTSRGFYNEQFF
15	few	NA	TRBJ1-1	TRBV18	TGTGCCAGCTCACCGCAAGGGACGGGGAACACTGAAGCTTTCTTT	CASSPQGTGNTEAFF
15	NA	TRBD2	TRBJ2-1	TRBV6-4	TGTGCCAGCAGTGACTCACTAGCGGGCTACAATGAGCAGTTCTTC	CASSDSLAGYNEQFF
14	NA	TRBD1	TRBJ1-2	TRBV6-6	TGTGCCAGCGGGGGGACAGGGGGCAGCTATGGCTACACCTTC	CASGGTGGSYGYTF
12	NA	NA	TRBJ2-5	TRBV29-1	TGCAGCGTTGCTTCAGGGCCAGAGACCCAGTACTTC	CSVASGPETQYF
13	few	TRBD1	TRBJ1-1	TRBV25-1	TGTGCCGCCGCTCCTCGGGGGGACAGCGAAGCTTTCTTT	CAAAPRGDSEAFF
14	NA	NA	TRBJ1-1	TRBV6-5	TGTGCCAGCAGTTACTCCGGCAGAAACACTGAAGCTTTCTTT	CASSYSGRNTEAFF
15	NA	TRBD1	TRBJ1-1	TRBV6-5	TGTGCCAGCAGGACAACAGGGGGCTTACACACTGAAGCTTTCTTT	CASRTTGGLHTEAFF
17	once	TRBD2	TRBJ2-3	TRBV18	TGTGCCAGCTCACCACAGTTGACTAGCGGGAGATCAGATACGCAGTATTTT	CASSPQLTSGRSDTQYF
15	NA	TRBD2	TRBJ2-3	TRBV6-5	TGTGCCAGCAGTCCTGGACTAGTTGTCACAGATACGCAGTATTTT	CASSPGLVVTDTQYF
12	once	NA	TRBJ1-2	TRBV28	TGTGCCAGCAGTTTATCTGTTAACGGCTACACCTTC	CASSLSVNGYTF
16	NA	NA	TRBJ1-3	TRBV6-4	TGTGCCAGCAGTGACGACAGGAAACCCTCTGGAAACACCATATATTTT	CASSDDRKPSGNTIYF
13	NA	NA	TRBJ2-7	TRBV10-3	TGTGCCATCAGTGAGTGGCGGGCCTACGAGCAGTACTTC	CAISEWRAYEQYF
13	NA	NA	TRBJ2-1	TRBV5-1	TGCGCCAGCAGCCCACGACTCGAAGGACAGCAGTTCTTC	CASSPRLEGQQFF
15	NA	TRBD1	TRBJ2-2	TRBV5-6	TGTGCCAGCAGCTTGCCGGGACAGGGGATCGGGGAGCTGTTTTTT	CASSLPGQGIGELFF
16	NA	NA	TRBJ2-6	TRBV7-9	TGTGCCAGCAGCTTGTCCCTCTCCTCTGGGGCCAACGTCCTGACTTTC	CASSLSLSSGANVLTF
14	NA	TRBD1	TRBJ2-7	TRBV7-9	TGTGCCAGCGGCACGCCGGGACAGGCAGGGGAGCAGTACTTC	CASGTPGQAGEQYF
14	NA	NA	TRBJ2-5	TRBV30	TGTGCCTGGAGTCCCCATCGAACCCAAGAGACCCAGTACTTC	CAWSPHRTQETQYF
10	NA	NA	TRBJ2-1	TRBV20-1	TGCAGTGCTCCCGCTCTTGGGCAGTTCTTC	CSAPALGQFF
15	NA	NA	TRBJ1-1	TRBV5-1	TGCGCCAGCAGCTTTTCCCCCAGCTGGGGGACTGAAGCTTTCTTT	CASSFSPSWGTEAFF
15	NA	TRBD1	TRBJ1-3	TRBV18	TGTGCCAGCTCACCTAAGGACAGGGCTGGAAACACCATATATTTT	CASSPKDRAGNTIYF
13	NA	NA	TRBJ2-2	TRBV29-1	TGCAGCGTACCCCGAGGCGAATCCGGGGAGCTGTTTTTT	CSVPRGESGELFF
15	NA	NA	TRBJ1-3	TRBV10-3	TGTGCCATCAGTGGGCATAAGAACTCTGGAAACACCATATATTTT	CAISGHKNSGNTIYF
16	NA	TRBD2	TRBJ2-1	TRBV7-9	TGTGCCAGCAGCTCCAGCGGGGGGGCTTCCTACAATGAGCAGTTCTTC	CASSSSGGASYNEQFF